This T cell receptor (beta chain) was sequenced in a study of human T cells and chemical hapten exposure listed by TCRdb under 2021. Some background on the complete study: For sensitization, 2% DPC in acetone was applied to a roughly 2 cm by roughly 2 cm area of upper inner arm skin. Libraries were pooled for sequencing, and variation in per-sample TCR yields was attributed mainly to small differences in library volumes within the pool. Blood samples were taken from patients before sensitization (week 0) and then at 2, 6 and about 24 weeks after DPC sensitization. Around 29 alopecia patients provided blood for TCR sequencing at one to four time points (pre-sensitization, 2, 6 and 24 weeks). Patch testing was done on the upper back using Finn chambers containing 0.01% DPC, and results were scored after 6 days according to International Contact Dermatitis Research Group standards. Peripheral blood TCR repertoire changes were tracked in vivo in alopecia patients during primary and secondary sensitization to the hapten diphenylcyclopropenone (DPC). Patients additionally received weekly therapeutic DPC doses to the scalp throughout the approximately 25-week study period. Most of the patients in the cohort were female, and the cohort covered alopecia areata with under or over 50% scalp involvement, alopecia totalis and alopecia universalis. Overall study outcomes, separate from this receptor: Patch test score correlated positively with the number of PT1 expanded TCRs, reaching significance at thresholds 8, 16 and 32 but not at 4. All patients had alopecia, a presumed autoimmune disease, so their immune response might differ from that of healthy individuals. After repeated subsampling, changes were observed in the strength of the expansion versus patch-test correlation and in the threshold at which the correlation became significant. No change with DPC sensitization was found in the number of TCRs above 1 in 1000 frequency, and no evidence of global repertoire structure alterations was found. Compared with pre-sensitization or healthy control sets, expanded TCRs formed significantly more large CDR3 similarity clusters, which is consistent with antigen-driven responses.

The time point label corresponds to: pre-sensitization, week 0. Sample treatment or condition, as interpreted from the label and publication: therapeutic diphenylcyclopropenone sensitization with weekly scalp DPC. At each patch-test visit, blood was drawn before the patch test was applied. Patients were eligible if aged 18 to 70, diagnosed with alopecia and judged suitable for DPC therapy, and pregnant patients were excluded. Total RNA was isolated from unfractionated whole blood collected in Tempus Blood RNA tubes. Of note for this clonotype: Its antigen has not been determined. Per-base quality was not reported, and no clone a single base away is much larger than it.

The method was RACE. Data came from a NextSeq 500. During library preparation, unique molecular identifiers were attached to individual cDNA molecules so that TCRs could be counted quantitatively and reproducibly. From each blood RNA sample, both TCR alpha and TCR beta chains were sequenced. As for the authors' bioinformatics: Samples had a median of about 96,000 TCRs, with a range from about 23,224 to 750,000. The Decombinator software suite was used to annotate V, J and CDR3 in the TCR reads. To make PS versus PT1 abundance plots, every sample was subsampled to the same number of TCRs (28,000). TCRs were defined as expanded if absent before sensitization and observed at least eight times at the 2-week time point. In TCRdb, the public reads were trimmed at Q25 with fastp and aligned with MiXCR, with productive beta chains retained. Merged by CDR3 protein, the rows form single entries marked with the most common genes and DNA. The V and J calls here are based on TCRdb, not the publication. The sample contains roughly 110,000 distinct CDR3 sequences, approximately 12% of them found a single time. About 1.6% of the sample comes from the top ten.

The CDR3, from cysteine to phenylalanine, totals 13 residues. CDR3 DNA is the only sequence kept; it has 39 bases, read in frame from the first base. V and J lose 5 bases and 9 bases, and a span of 14 bases separates them. Based on the germline V gene (reference sequence), the CDR1 and CDR2 sequences are SEHNR and FQNEAQ. The source is a woman between 50 and 59 years old with alopecia areata. Some clones in this sample may be carry-over from other donors' samples. Sequencing was performed on whole blood, taken in connection with sensitization to the hapten diphenylcyclopropenone (DPC). The chain uses TRBV7-9 and TRBJ2-4; TRBD2 is possibly the D segment (5 matching bases). The sequence in DNA is TGTGCCAGCAGCCCGCAGAATGAGGGCATTCAGTACTTC. This yields the protein CASSPQNEGIQYF.